The sequence of this T cell receptor (beta chain) was determined in a study of blood T cell repertoires in COVID-19. This table comes from immunoSEQ multiplex PCR, and its TCRdb copy is limited to in-frame clones, with some not included. The profile shows roughly 220,000 clones, about nine tenths of them singletons. The sequenced material came from PBMCs or T cells enriched from blood (not recorded which). This TCR came from a woman in her 40s with acute COVID-19.

The CDR3 region is CASSYASGSYEQYV. In DNA, the CDR3 is TGTGCCAGCAGCTATGCTAGCGGCTCCTACGAGCAGTACGTC. This rearrangement joins TRBV11-2 to TRBJ2-7, with 7 bases fitting TRBD2. The CDR3 loop spans 14 amino acids. Germline V gene lookup returns CDR1 SGHAT and CDR2 FQNNGV. The J segment lost 0 bases and the V segment lost 4 bases, leaving 3 bases of the junction unmatched.